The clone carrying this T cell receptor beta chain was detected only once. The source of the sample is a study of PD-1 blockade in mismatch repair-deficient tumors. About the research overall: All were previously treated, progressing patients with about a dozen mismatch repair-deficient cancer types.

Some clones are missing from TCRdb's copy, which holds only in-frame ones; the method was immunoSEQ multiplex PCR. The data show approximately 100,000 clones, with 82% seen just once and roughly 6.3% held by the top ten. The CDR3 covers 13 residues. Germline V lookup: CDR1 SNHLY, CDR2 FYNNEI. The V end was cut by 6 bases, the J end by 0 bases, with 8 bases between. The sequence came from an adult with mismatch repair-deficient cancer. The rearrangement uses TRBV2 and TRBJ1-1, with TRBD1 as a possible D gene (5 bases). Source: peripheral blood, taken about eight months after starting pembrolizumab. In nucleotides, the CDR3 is TGTGCCAGCAGGAGGGGCATGAACACTGAAGCTTTCTTT. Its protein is CASRRGMNTEAFF.